This paragraph covers one TCR beta chain sequence. Its cognate antigen is unknown. This entry belongs to a study of Ad26.COV2.S vaccination and SARS-CoV-2 variants. Study as a whole: In the study, Ad26.COV2.S was injected intramuscularly once, or twice 56 days apart. Overall study results and limits: TCR breadth and depth analyses may have underestimated total T cell responses.

Produced via immunoSEQ multiplex PCR; TCRdb's table is partial and in-frame only. The table records under 550,000 clones, 90% of them present only once. Treatment given: 15 to 20 received Ad26.COV2.S at low or high dose, single or two shots; 5 received placebo; per-sample allocation not given. Collection of samples fell on day 63 after the first vaccine or placebo injection. V gave up 1 base and J gave up 4 bases; unmatched junction bases: 16. The germline V gene encodes CDR1 LGHDT and CDR2 YNNKEL (reference sequence). This CDR3 is built from 20 residues. The origin of this receptor is a person between 18 and 65 years old who received the Ad26.COV2.S COVID-19 vaccine or a placebo. Source: peripheral blood, taken in a trial of Ad26.COV2.S vaccine versus placebo. The V gene is TRBV3-1 (or the pseudogene TRBV3-2), the J gene TRBJ1-1; 12 bases align to TRBD1. The CDR3 DNA reads as TGTGCCAGCAGCCAAGGAATAATACTCGGGACAGGGGGCCCTGGCACTGAAGCTTTCTTT. It translates to CASSQGIILGTGGPGTEAFF.